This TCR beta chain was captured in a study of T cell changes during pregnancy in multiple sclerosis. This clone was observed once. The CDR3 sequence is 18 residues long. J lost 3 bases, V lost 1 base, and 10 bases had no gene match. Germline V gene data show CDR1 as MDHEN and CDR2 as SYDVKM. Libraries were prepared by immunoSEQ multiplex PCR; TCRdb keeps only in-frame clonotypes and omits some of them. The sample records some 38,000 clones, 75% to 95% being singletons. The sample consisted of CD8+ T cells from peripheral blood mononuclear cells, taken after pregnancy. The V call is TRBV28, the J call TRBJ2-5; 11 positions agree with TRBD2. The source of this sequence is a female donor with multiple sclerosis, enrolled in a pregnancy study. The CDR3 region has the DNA TGTGCCAGCAGTTTATTTGGATTGACTAGCGGGATAAAAGAGACCCAGTACTTC. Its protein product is CASSLFGLTSGIKETQYF.